This TCR beta chain derives from a study of blood T cell repertoires in COVID-19. This clone was counted only a few times. The identical CDR3 is also encoded by other nucleotide sequences in the sample. Trimming took 2 bases from V and 7 from J; bases not matched to a gene: 2. The germline V gene has CDR1 MNHEY and CDR2 SVGEGT. The CDR3 spans 15 residues. Generated by immunoSEQ multiplex PCR, the TCRdb table keeps only in-frame clones and is missing some. The table includes under 150,000 clones, 65% to 85% detected once. The receptor was derived from a woman of 80 years or more with acute or convalescent COVID-19. J is TRBJ1-6 and V is TRBV6-2 or TRBV6-3, with 10 bases that match TRBD1. The sequenced material came from peripheral blood. DNA for the CDR3: TGTGCCAGCAGTTACGGGGACAGGGGAAATTCACCCCTCCACTTT. It encodes CASSYGDRGNSPLHF.